The TCR beta chain described here comes from a study of radiation and T cells in renal cell carcinoma. General observations from the study: From baseline, blood top tumor clonotypes peaked at 2 weeks post-radiation.

This clone turned up a few times. The antigen remains unidentified. Data came from immunoSEQ multiplex PCR; TCRdb stores just in-frame clones and leaves some out. The sample lists about 150,000 clones; 88% were seen once. V lost 6 bases, J lost 9 bases, and 18 bases lay in between. The CDR3 has 14 residues. Looked up from germline, CDR1 is MNHNY and CDR2 is SVGAGI (reference sequence). Regarding time point: baseline pretreatment blood. Stated treatment: 15 Gy SBRT to primary tumor, nephrectomy 4 weeks later. This renal cell carcinoma was of the clear cell type. The receptor's source is a woman aged 65 to 85 with renal cell carcinoma. The chain has TRBV6-6 and TRBJ2-1; D remains ambiguous. Material: blood, obtained from a patient whose treatment included radiotherapy and nephrectomy. The CDR3 DNA follows: TGTGCCAGCAGCCAAACCGGTCGCGCTATTGAGCAGTTCTTC. Translating it yields CASSQTGRAIEQFF.